These 24 T cell receptor beta chains came from one sample sequenced in a study of type 1 and type 2 diabetes patients. Amplification started from genomic DNA. A primer set of 30 forward and 13 reverse primers amplified the CDR3. TCRdb re-derived calls from the multiplex PCR reads in MiXCR, one entry per CDR3 protein. The sample has 250,000 or so distinct CDR3 sequences, 45% to 60% seen once. The source material was peripheral blood mononuclear cells (PBMCs). These receptors were collected from a man younger than 35 with type 2 diabetes.

Remarks on this clonotype: At one boundary the junction diverges from the germline segment, which might be a read error. The chain is built from TRBV30 and TRBJ2-3; 9 positions match TRBD2. CDR1 is GTSNPN, CDR2 SVGIG, per germline (reference sequence). CDR3 size: 15 residues. DNA of the CDR3: TGTGCCTGGGCCATAAAGACTAGCGGCACAGATACGCAGTGTTTT. Encoded protein: CAWAIKTSGTDTQCF.

The chain employs TRBV30 and TRBJ2-7; a possible D gene is TRBD1 (6 bases). This CDR3 has 13 amino acids. Trimming took off 1 base at V and 7 bases at J, with 14 bases between the two ends. Germline V gene lookup returns CDR1 GTSNPN and CDR2 SVGIG (reference sequence). The CDR3 nucleotides read TGTGCCTGGAGTGGGGGCAGGGGTGAAGAGCAGTACTTC. This translates into CAWSGGRGEEQYF.

This clonotype came up many times. The DNA of the CDR3 is TGTGCCAGCAGCTTAATGAATGCCGAGCAGTACTTC. Translation: CASSLMNAEQYF. The chain uses TRBV7-8 and TRBJ2-7; D call uncertain. The CDR3 runs 12 residues. Deletions cut 2 bases from V and 6 bases from J, with 8 bases between. Germline V lookup: CDR1 SGHVS, CDR2 FQNEAQ.

The V call is TRBV5-1, the J call TRBJ2-7; 13 bases align to TRBD2. V shed 6 bases and J 2 bases; nucleotides not matched to a gene: 14. The germline CDR1 and CDR2 sequences are SGHRS and YFSETQ. The CDR3 runs to 18 residues. The CDR3 DNA follows: TGCGCCAGCAACGCAAAAGGGACTAGCGGGATGGTGCCCTACGAGCAGTACTTC. Protein: CASNAKGTSGMVPYEQYF.

The table lists this clonotype with a few counts. This chain uses TRBV7-6 with TRBJ1-1, with a possible D match to TRBD1 (5 bases). The CDR3 runs 13 residues. In germline, CDR1 is SGHVS, CDR2 FNYEAQ. V was pared by 5 bases and J by 7 bases, with 14 bases between. CDR3 coding DNA: TGTGCCAGCAGCCTCCAGGGAATCAGTGAAGCTTTCTTT. Its protein product is CASSLQGISEAFF.

The chain has TRBV7-6 and TRBJ2-5; D not resolved. Looked up from germline, CDR1 is SGHVS and CDR2 is FNYEAQ. V lost 2 bases, J lost 5 bases, and 9 bases lay in between. This CDR3 comprises 13 residues. The CDR3 reads CASSLKLRETQYF. The CDR3 DNA is TGTGCCAGCAGCTTAAAGCTCCGGGAGACCCAGTACTTC. Variable domain in full (rest from reference TRBV7-6 and TRBJ2-5): GAGVSQSPRYKVTKRGQDVALRCDPISGHVSLYWYRQALGQGPEFLTYFNYEAQQDKSGLPNDRFSAERPEGSISTLTIQRTEQRDSAMYRCASSLKLRETQYFGPGTRLLVL.

The chain joins TRBV12-3 or TRBV12-4 to TRBJ1-6; 7 positions agree with TRBD1. The V segment lost 6 bases and the J segment 7 bases; nucleotides outside the gene matches: 12. The CDR3 is 16 residues long. The CDR3 nucleotides read TGTGCCAGCAGCGCTACGGCCGGGACAGAGAATTCACCCCTCCACTTT. This sequence encodes CASSATAGTENSPLHF.

V and J are TRBV12-3 or TRBV12-4 and TRBJ1-1, with D perhaps matching TRBD1 (6 bases). The CDR3 runs 16 residues. With 6 bases removed from V and 4 bases from J, the gap between germline ends came to 21 bases. The DNA for the CDR3 is TGTGCCAGCAGCCCCCTGGGGGCGGCAGAGAGCACTGAAGCTTTCTTT. This codes for CASSPLGAAESTEAFF.

This clonotype was seen many times. The chain links TRBV2 to TRBJ1-2; tentatively, D is TRBD1 (6 bases). V gave up 5 bases and J gave up 3 bases, with 13 bases separating them. The CDR3 consists of 14 residues. CDR1 SNHLY and CDR2 FYNNEI come from the germline V gene. The CDR3 reads CASSSQGKYYGYTF. DNA of the CDR3: TGTGCCAGCAGTTCTCAGGGGAAATACTATGGCTACACCTTC.

The chain has TRBV7-9 and TRBJ2-5; either TRBD1 or TRBD2 may supply D (6 bases each). The DNA end lines up better with TRBJ2-1; the J call may be wrong. Germline V lookup: CDR1 SEHNR, CDR2 FQNEAQ (reference sequence). This CDR3 is 16 amino acids long. The CDR3 protein is CASSLGAGTASDEQFF. CDR3 bases: TGTGCCAGCAGCTTGGGGGCCGGGACTGCCTCCGATGAGCAGTTCTTC.

This clonotype is deemed medium-sized (0.01 to 0.1%). This chain connects TRBV7-8 to TRBJ1-4, with no clear D. CDR3 length: 16 amino acids. Trimming took off 1 base at V and 8 bases at J, with 17 bases between the two ends. Germline CDR1 and CDR2: SGHVS and FQNEAQ. CDR3 nucleotides: TGTGCCAGCAGCTTAGAGGCGAGAGGTTTAATGGAAAAACTGTTTTTT. Translated: CASSLEARGLMEKLFF.

V gene TRBV27 combines with J gene TRBJ2-7; D possibly corresponds to TRBD1 (5 bases). Trimming took 6 bases from V and 4 from J, leaving 16 bases between them. The CDR3 sequence is 14 residues long. The germline V gene has CDR1 MNHEY and CDR2 SMNVEV (reference sequence). For the CDR3, the DNA is TGTGCCAGCAGCGCAAGACAGAATTTTTACGAGCAGTACTTC. Its protein is CASSARQNFYEQYF.

This clonotype was counted ten times or more. One junction end disagrees with the germline gene, perhaps due to a read error. The genes are TRBV10-3 and TRBJ2-7, with D possibly TRBD2 on 5 matching bases. This CDR3 has 11 residues. Germline-derived CDR1 and CDR2 are ENHRY and SYGVKD. CDR3 loop: CAISDGGEQHF. In DNA, the CDR3 is TGTGCCATCAGTGATGGAGGCGAGCAGCACTTC.

J is TRBJ1-2 and V is TRBV19; 8 bases are a match to TRBD1. The germline V gene has CDR1 LNHDA and CDR2 SQIVND (reference sequence). The CDR3 spans 14 residues. The J segment lost 4 bases and the V segment lost 5 bases, leaving 6 bases of the junction unmatched. The CDR3 nucleotides are TGTGCCAGTAGTCCAGGGGGCGGTTCCTATGGCTACACCTTC. Its translation is CASSPGGGSYGYTF.

The chain links TRBV28 to TRBJ2-5; TRBD2 matches 8 bases. V trimming: 7 bases; J trimming: 7 bases; junction bases outside the gene matches: 11. From germline, CDR1 is MDHEN and CDR2 SYDVKM. The CDR3 totals 14 residues. Here the CDR3 DNA reads TGTGCCAGCAAAAGCGGGAGAGCCCTTGGGACCCAGTACTTC. Translation: CASKSGRALGTQYF.

The chain has TRBV19 and TRBJ2-6, with no clear D. Germline loops: CDR1 LNHDA, CDR2 SQIVND (reference sequence). The CDR3 is 15 amino acids. The V and J ends lost 7 bases and 2 bases respectively, with 12 bases between them. The CDR3 nucleotides are TGTGCCAGTACTCCTGTTGTTACTGGGGCCAACGTCCTGACTTTC. Its protein is CASTPVVTGANVLTF.

This clonotype was counted between two and nine times. This sequence joins TRBV13 and TRBJ1-4; the D gene is possibly TRBD1 (6 bases). In germline, CDR1 is PRHDT, CDR2 FYEKMQ (reference sequence). CDR3 length: 15 amino acids. V lost 3 bases and J lost 7, with 15 bases in between. The CDR3 spells CASSFFTGPIEKLFF. For the CDR3, the DNA is TGTGCCAGCAGCTTTTTTACAGGGCCCATTGAAAAACTGTTTTTT.

The genes are TRBV19 and TRBJ1-1, with TRBD1 identical over 7 bases. In germline, CDR1 is LNHDA, CDR2 SQIVND (reference sequence). CDR3 length: 13 residues. The V gene end was trimmed by 8 bases and the J gene end by 5 bases; junction bases not matched to a gene: 8. As DNA, the CDR3 is TGTGCCAGTCGTTCCAGGGGGGGGACTGAAGCTTTCTTT. Translated, it gives CASRSRGGTEAFF.

This clonotype was picked up a small number of times. DNA of the CDR3: TGTGCCAGTCTGTCTTCCACAGATACGCAGTATTTT. Its translation is CASLSSTDTQYF. The chain carries TRBV6-6 and TRBJ2-3; D gene uncertain. The CDR3 length is 12 residues. The V gene's germline CDR1 is MNHNY and CDR2 SVGAGI (reference sequence). The V end lost 9 bases, the J end lost 2 bases, and 9 bases lay between the germline ends.

The chain carries TRBV7-3 and TRBJ2-5; D unclear. Trimming stripped 1 base from V and 6 bases from J, with 9 bases between. The V gene's germline CDR1 is SGHTA and CDR2 FQGTGA. The CDR3 extends over 13 amino acids. The CDR3 loop reads CASSLNWGKTQYF. The CDR3 nucleotides are TGTGCCAGCAGCTTAAACTGGGGTAAGACCCAGTACTTC.

This clonotype was seen a single time. The chain couples TRBV7-6 to TRBJ2-7, with 8 bases aligning to TRBD1. The J call may be in error: the DNA end matches TRBJ2-5 better. The CDR3 runs 15 residues. Germline V gene data show CDR1 as SGHVS and CDR2 as FNYEAQ. In DNA form, the CDR3 reads TGTGCCAGCAGCCCCACAGGGGGGACTCTCGAGACCCAGTACTTC. Its protein is CASSPTGGTLETQYF.

The rearrangement uses TRBV2 and TRBJ2-7, with D tentatively TRBD1 (6 bases). V was trimmed by 10 bases and J by 2 bases, leaving 12 bases between them. The CDR3 has 12 amino acids. CDR1 SNHLY and CDR2 FYNNEI come from the germline V gene. In DNA, the CDR3 is TGTGCCACTGGGACAAACCCCTACGAGCAGTACTTC. It specifies CATGTNPYEQYF.

CDR3 in amino acids: CASSSRGGRDTQYF. In nucleotides, the CDR3 is TGTGCCAGCAGTTCTCGGGGGGGGCGGGATACGCAGTATTTT. This chain connects TRBV27 to TRBJ2-3; 8 positions match TRBD2. The CDR3 covers 14 residues. V shed 4 bases, J shed 6 bases, and the junction held 6 bases outside the gene matches. Germline V gene sequence: CDR1 MNHEY, CDR2 SMNVEV (reference sequence).

This clonotype showed up just a few times. This CDR3 reads CSADRGYGYTF. In nucleotides, the CDR3 is TGCAGCGCCGACAGGGGCTATGGCTACACCTTC. The gene calls are TRBV29-1 and TRBJ1-2; 8 bases align to TRBD1. Trimming removed 7 bases from V and 4 bases from J; junction bases left unmatched: 2. The CDR3 has 11 amino acids. Per the germline V gene, CDR1 is SQVTM and CDR2 is ANQGSEA.